This record looks at one TCR beta chain sequence and its context. Measured with immunoSEQ multiplex PCR; TCRdb has only the in-frame clones, and not every one. Of 45,000 to 50,000 clones in the sample, 82% were seen once. This CDR3 region has 14 residues. Trimming pared 6 bases from V and 5 bases from J, leaving 14 bases between. Germline values: CDR1 SGHAT, CDR2 FQNNGV. This entry comes from a study of PD-L1 blockade in urothelial cancer. Time point in this sample: pretreatment peripheral blood. The origin of this receptor is a man in his fifties with urothelial cancer. The V call is TRBV11-2, the J call TRBJ1-3; weak D call: TRBD1 (5 bases). The specimen comprised PBMCs, sampled around atezolizumab (anti-PD-L1) treatment. The CDR3 DNA reads TGTGCCAGCAGGGACACTTTTATGCGAAACACCATATATTTT. This gives the protein CASRDTFMRNTIYF.